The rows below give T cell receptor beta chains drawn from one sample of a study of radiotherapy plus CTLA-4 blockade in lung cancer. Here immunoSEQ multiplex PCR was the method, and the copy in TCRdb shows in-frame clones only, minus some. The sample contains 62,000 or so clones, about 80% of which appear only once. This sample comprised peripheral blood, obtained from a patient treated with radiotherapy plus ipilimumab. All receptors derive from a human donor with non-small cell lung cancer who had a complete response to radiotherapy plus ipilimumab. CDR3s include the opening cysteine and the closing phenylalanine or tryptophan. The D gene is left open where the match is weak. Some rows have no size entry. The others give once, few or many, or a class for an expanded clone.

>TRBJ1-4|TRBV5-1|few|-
CASSLGSVPTNEKLFF
TGCGCCAGCAGCTTGGGGTCAGTTCCAACTAATGAAAAACTGTTTTTT
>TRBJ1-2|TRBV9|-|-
CASSVQGANYGYTF
TGTGCCAGCAGCGTACAGGGCGCTAACTATGGCTACACCTTC
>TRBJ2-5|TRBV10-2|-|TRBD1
CASSERDSRKETQYF
TGCGCCAGCAGTGAGAGGGACAGTCGGAAAGAGACCCAGTACTTC
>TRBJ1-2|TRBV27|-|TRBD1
CASSLGTGRGGYTF
TGTGCCAGCAGTTTGGGGACAGGGCGAGGAGGCTACACCTTC
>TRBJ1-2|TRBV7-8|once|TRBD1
CASSPRTGANYGYTF
TGTGCCAGCAGCCCCAGGACAGGAGCTAACTATGGCTACACCTTC
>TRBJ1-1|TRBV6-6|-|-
CASSYAGSTEAFF
TGTGCCAGCAGTTACGCAGGGTCCACTGAAGCTTTCTTT
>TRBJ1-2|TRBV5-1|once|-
CASSPAGAGYGYTF
TGCGCCAGCAGCCCCGCGGGGGCGGGTTATGGCTACACCTTC
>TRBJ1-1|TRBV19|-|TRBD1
CASSTPVDRVGMNTEAFF
TGTGCCAGTAGTACCCCGGTGGACAGGGTGGGGATGAACACTGAAGCTTTCTTT
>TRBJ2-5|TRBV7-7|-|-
CASSLAVQETQYF
TGTGCTAGCAGCTTAGCAGTACAAGAGACCCAGTACTTC
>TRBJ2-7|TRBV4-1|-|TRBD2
CASSQGWLAGSYEQYF
TGCGCCAGCAGCCAAGGGTGGCTAGCGGGCTCCTACGAGCAGTACTTC
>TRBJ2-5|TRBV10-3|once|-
CAISESRVGETQYF
TGTGCCATCAGTGAGTCCAGGGTCGGAGAGACCCAGTACTTC
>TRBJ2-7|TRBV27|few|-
CASSLSKITTYLREQYF
TGTGCCAGCAGTTTATCGAAAATCACTACATACCTACGGGAGCAGTACTTC
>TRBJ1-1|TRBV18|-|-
CASSPANAGDTEAFF
TGTGCCAGCTCACCAGCGAACGCAGGGGACACTGAAGCTTTCTTT
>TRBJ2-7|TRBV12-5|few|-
CASGLEYEQYF
TGTGCTAGTGGTTTGGAGTACGAGCAGTACTTC
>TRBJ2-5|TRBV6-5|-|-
CASSYPDSQETQYF
TGTGCCAGCAGTTACCCTGACTCACAAGAGACCCAGTACTTC
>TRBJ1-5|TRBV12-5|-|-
CASGSGTTDGPQHF
TGTGCTAGTGGCTCCGGGACGACGGATGGGCCCCAGCATTTT
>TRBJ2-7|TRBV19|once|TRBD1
CASSPGQGTHEQYF
TGTGCCAGTAGCCCCGGACAGGGTACCCACGAGCAGTACTTC
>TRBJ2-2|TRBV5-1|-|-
CASSLVQPGTGELFF
TGCGCCAGCAGCTTGGTTCAGCCAGGCACCGGGGAGCTGTTTTTT
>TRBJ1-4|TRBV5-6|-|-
CASSRGSNEKLFF
TGTGCCAGCAGCCGGGGGTCTAATGAAAAACTGTTTTTT
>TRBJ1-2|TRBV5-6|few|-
CASTRGEGVYGYTF
TGTGCCAGTACTCGGGGTGAGGGTGTTTATGGCTACACCTTC
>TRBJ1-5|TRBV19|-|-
CASHTAGQPNQPQHF
TGTGCCAGTCACACGGCGGGACAACCGAATCAGCCCCAGCATTTT
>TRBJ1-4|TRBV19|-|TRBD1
CASRPRDRINEKLFF
TGTGCCAGTAGACCCAGGGACAGGATTAATGAAAAACTGTTTTTT
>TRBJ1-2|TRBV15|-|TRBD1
CATSRDRGYGYTF
TGTGCCACCAGCAGGGACAGGGGCTATGGCTACACCTTC
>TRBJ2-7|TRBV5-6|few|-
CASSLKYEQYF
TGTGCCAGCAGCTTGAAGTACGAGCAGTACTTC
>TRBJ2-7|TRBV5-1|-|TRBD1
CASGSLPGQAYEQYF
TGCGCCAGCGGTAGCCTCCCGGGACAGGCCTACGAGCAGTACTTC
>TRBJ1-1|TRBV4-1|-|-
CASRDRRKNTEAFF
TGCGCCAGCCGGGATCGACGGAAGAACACTGAAGCTTTCTTT
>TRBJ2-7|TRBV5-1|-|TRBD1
CASSPGQRIYEQYF
TGCGCCAGCAGCCCGGGACAGCGAATCTACGAGCAGTACTTC
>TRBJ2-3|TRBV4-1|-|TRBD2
CASSQDPGLASTDTQYF
TGCGCCAGCAGCCAAGACCCGGGACTAGCGAGCACAGATACGCAGTATTTT
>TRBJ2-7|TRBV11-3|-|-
CASSPSAYSYEQYF
TGTGCCAGCAGCCCCAGCGCCTACTCCTACGAGCAGTACTTC
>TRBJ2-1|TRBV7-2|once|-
CASSLGSEEGPNEQFF
TGTGCCAGCAGCTTGGGGTCTGAAGAGGGCCCGAATGAGCAGTTCTTC
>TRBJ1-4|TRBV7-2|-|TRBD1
CASSTRGTVRNEKLFF
TGTGCCAGCAGCACACGAGGGACAGTGCGAAATGAAAAACTGTTTTTT
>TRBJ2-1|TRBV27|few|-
CASSLQGHEQFF
TGTGCCAGCAGTTTGCAGGGCCATGAGCAGTTCTTC
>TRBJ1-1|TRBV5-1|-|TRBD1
CASSTGTVNTEAFF
TGCGCCAGCTCAACCGGGACAGTGAACACTGAAGCTTTCTTT
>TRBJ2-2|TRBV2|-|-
CASSQGQRRAGELFF
TGTGCCAGCAGTCAAGGACAAAGGCGGGCCGGGGAGCTGTTTTTT
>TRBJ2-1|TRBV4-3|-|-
CASSQARQANEQFF
TGCGCCAGCAGCCAAGCGAGACAGGCCAATGAGCAGTTCTTC
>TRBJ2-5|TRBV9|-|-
CASSVSGRRFNRVYEEETQYF
TGTGCCAGCAGCGTCTCCGGGCGGAGGTTTAACAGGGTTTATGAAGAAGAGACCCAGTACTTC
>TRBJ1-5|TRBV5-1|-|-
CASSLDLSGNQPQHF
TGCGCCAGCAGCTTGGACCTCTCCGGCAATCAGCCCCAGCATTTT
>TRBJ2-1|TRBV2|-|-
CASSEDLFSSNSYNEQFF
TGTGCCAGCAGTGAAGACCTGTTTAGCTCAAACTCCTACAATGAGCAGTTCTTC
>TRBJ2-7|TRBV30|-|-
CAWKRGGGYYEQYF
TGTGCCTGGAAAAGGGGTGGGGGTTACTACGAGCAGTACTTC
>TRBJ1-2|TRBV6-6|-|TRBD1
CASSPGKGALSYGYTF
TGTGCCAGCAGTCCTGGCAAGGGGGCTCTATCCTATGGCTACACCTTC
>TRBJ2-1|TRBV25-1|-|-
CASSDHSRINEQFF
TGTGCCAGCAGTGATCATTCTAGAATCAATGAGCAGTTCTTC
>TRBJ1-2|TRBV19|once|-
CASRWGPTGLDGYTF
TGTGCCAGCCGGTGGGGTCCGACAGGTTTGGATGGCTACACCTTC
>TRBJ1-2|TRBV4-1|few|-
CASSPLGAGLRAGYGYTF
TGCGCCAGCAGCCCCCTGGGGGCTGGACTCAGAGCCGGCTATGGCTACACCTTC
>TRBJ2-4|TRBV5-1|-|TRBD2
CASSWGLAGGPLNFF
TGCGCCAGCAGCTGGGGACTAGCGGGAGGGCCCCTTAATTTTTTC
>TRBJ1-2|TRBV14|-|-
CASSQDQGHRYGYTF
TGTGCCAGCAGCCAAGATCAGGGACATAGATATGGCTACACCTTC
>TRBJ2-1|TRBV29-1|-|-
CSVEAGTSTYNEQFF
TGCAGCGTTGAAGCCGGGACCTCCACCTACAATGAGCAGTTCTTC
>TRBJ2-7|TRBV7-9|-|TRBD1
CASSFSGTGGNEQYF
TGTGCCAGCAGCTTTTCCGGGACAGGGGGCAACGAGCAGTACTTC
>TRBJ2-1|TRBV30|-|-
CACYSVSSYNEQFF
TGTGCCTGCTACTCCGTGAGCTCCTACAATGAGCAGTTCTTC
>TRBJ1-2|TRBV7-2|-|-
CASSPLAQLINYGYTF
TGTGCCAGCAGCCCTCTAGCGCAATTGATTAACTATGGCTACACCTTC
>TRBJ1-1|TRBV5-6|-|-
CASSSVGGGTEAFF
TGTGCCAGCAGCTCGGTCGGGGGAGGGACTGAAGCTTTCTTT
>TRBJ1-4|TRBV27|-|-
CASSLSTGLGGRGGEKLFF
TGTGCCAGCAGTTTATCAACCGGACTAGGGGGGCGCGGAGGTGAAAAACTGTTTTTT
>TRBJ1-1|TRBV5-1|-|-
CASSLVAGGATEAFF
TGCGCCAGCAGCTTGGTGGCGGGGGGCGCGACTGAAGCTTTCTTT
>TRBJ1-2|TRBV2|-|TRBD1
CASSPRQGAGFRDGYTF
TGTGCCAGCAGTCCTAGACAGGGGGCTGGTTTTCGGGATGGCTACACCTTC
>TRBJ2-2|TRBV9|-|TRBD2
CASKSGGRTGELFF
TGTGCCAGCAAAAGCGGGGGAAGGACCGGGGAGCTGTTTTTT